A selection of T cell receptor beta chains follows, all from one sample in a study of vaccination effects on CD4 cells after COVID-19. For these receptors, no antigen is known. Assay: immunoSEQ multiplex PCR; the TCRdb copy retains only in-frame clones and omits some. This table has 50,000 to 70,000 clones, just over 70% appearing once. This specimen was CD4+ T cells from PBMCs cultured without peptide, taken before COVID-19 vaccination. These receptors all come from a human donor who had a prior SARS-CoV-2 infection. CDR3s include the opening cysteine and the closing phenylalanine or tryptophan. D genes are given only for firm matches. A clone size is listed for some rows: how often the clone was seen (once, few, many), or a class if it is expanded.

CARSESDNEQFF | TGTGCCAGAAGCGAAAGTGACAATGAGCAGTTCTTC | TRBV5-3 | - | TRBJ2-1 | -
CASSPPRQEHYGYTF | TGTGCCAGCTCACCACCGAGACAGGAGCACTATGGCTACACCTTC | TRBV18 | - | TRBJ1-2 | -
CASSIDPGGLNTEAFF | TGTGCCAGTAGTATAGATCCGGGCGGCTTGAACACTGAAGCTTTCTTT | TRBV19 | - | TRBJ1-1 | -
CAISEARDGHSPLHF | TGTGCCATCAGTGAGGCCCGGGACGGTCATTCACCCCTCCACTTT | TRBV10-3 | - | TRBJ1-6 | -
CASNTGTGRAMNEQFF | TGTGCCAGCAACACGGGCACCGGGAGGGCCATGAATGAGCAGTTCTTC | TRBV11-3 | - | TRBJ2-1 | TRBD2
CASSQNNYGGEQYF | TGTGCCAGCAGCCAAAACAACTACGGCGGTGAGCAGTACTTC | TRBV14 | few | TRBJ2-7 | -
CATSTWAGDIGTNEKLFF | TGTGCCACCAGCACCTGGGCAGGGGACATCGGCACTAATGAAAAACTGTTTTTT | TRBV15 | - | TRBJ1-4 | -
CASRKTDRYSGNTIYF | TGTGCCAGTAGGAAAACGGACAGGTACTCTGGAAACACCATATATTTT | TRBV19 | - | TRBJ1-3 | TRBD1
CASSVGTSAFSYNEQFF | TGTGCCAGCAGTGTGGGGACTAGCGCCTTCTCCTACAATGAGCAGTTCTTC | TRBV27 | - | TRBJ2-1 | TRBD2
CATHRLGQGTDTQYF | TGTGCCACCCACCGATTGGGACAGGGGACAGATACGCAGTATTTT | TRBV6-5 | - | TRBJ2-3 | TRBD1
CATSSGTGPNTEAFF | TGTGCCACCAGCAGCGGGACAGGACCGAACACTGAAGCTTTCTTT | TRBV15 | - | TRBJ1-1 | TRBD1
CASTTRVSGANVLTF | TGTGCCAGCACCACCCGGGTCTCTGGGGCCAACGTCCTGACTTTC | TRBV27 | - | TRBJ2-6 | -
CASSENSLLPGDYEQFF | TGTGCCAGCAGTGAAAACTCCCTTCTTCCCGGAGATTATGAGCAGTTCTTC | TRBV25-1 | - | TRBJ2-1 | -
CASSRLAGGSYEQYF | TGTGCCAGCAGTCGACTAGCGGGGGGATCCTACGAGCAGTACTTC | TRBV2 | - | TRBJ2-7 | TRBD2
CASSMDNQETQYF | TGCGCCAGCAGCATGGACAACCAAGAGACCCAGTACTTC | TRBV4-3 | - | TRBJ2-5 | -
CASSRRRGRETQYF | TGCGCCAGCAGCCGAAGGAGGGGACGAGAGACCCAGTACTTC | TRBV5-1 | - | TRBJ2-5 | -
CASSLGLDRGFSPLHF | TGTGCCAGCAGTTTAGGGCTCGACAGGGGATTCTCACCCCTCCACTTT | TRBV27 | few | TRBJ1-6 | TRBD1
CASSRTGGYEQYF | TGTGCCAGCAGCCGGACCGGGGGCTACGAGCAGTACTTC | TRBV11-3 | - | TRBJ2-7 | -
CASSQQGYEQYF | TGCGCCAGCAGTCAGCAGGGCTACGAGCAGTACTTC | TRBV5-1 | - | TRBJ2-7 | -
CASSLSPTQTVASTDTQYF | TGTGCCAGCAGCTTGAGCCCAACACAGACAGTAGCTAGCACAGATACGCAGTATTTT | TRBV5-6 | - | TRBJ2-3 | -
CASSLRPSYEQYF | TGTGCCAGCAGTTTGAGGCCCTCCTACGAGCAGTACTTC | TRBV12-3/TRBV12-4 | - | TRBJ2-7 | -
CASTQGQGPTTNEKLFF | TGCGCCAGCACCCAGGGACAGGGCCCCACAACTAATGAAAAACTGTTTTTT | TRBV5-1 | - | TRBJ1-4 | TRBD1
CASSFIYRDVTGELFF | TGTGCCAGCAGCTTTATTTACCGCGACGTGACCGGGGAGCTGTTTTTT | TRBV5-4 | - | TRBJ2-2 | -
CASSLSGWNTGELFF | TGTGCCAGCAGTTTGAGCGGGTGGAACACCGGGGAGCTGTTTTTT | TRBV6-5 | - | TRBJ2-2 | -
CASSSGEGQPQHF | TGCGCCAGCAGTTCCGGGGAGGGACAGCCCCAGCATTTT | TRBV10-2 | - | TRBJ1-5 | -
CASSMIDPAGAFF | TGTGCCAGTAGTATGATCGACCCTGCTGGGGCTTTCTTT | TRBV19 | - | TRBJ1-1 | -
CASSPISGGKDTIYF | TGCGCCAGCAGCCCCATCTCCGGGGGGAAGGACACCATATATTTT | TRBV5-1 | - | TRBJ1-3 | -
CASSGRGATNEKLFF | TGCGCCAGCAGTGGGCGCGGTGCAACTAATGAAAAACTGTTTTTT | TRBV10-1 | few | TRBJ1-4 | -
CASSRVSYEQYF | TGTGCCAGCAGTCGCGTCTCCTACGAGCAGTACTTC | TRBV6-2/TRBV6-3 | once | TRBJ2-7 | -
CASSPLSSYNEQFF | TGTGCCAGCAGCCCTCTAAGCTCCTACAATGAGCAGTTCTTC | TRBV3-1/TRBV3-2 | - | TRBJ2-1 | -
CSASTGSNQPQHF | TGCAGTGCTAGTACGGGTAGCAATCAGCCCCAGCATTTT | TRBV20-1 | - | TRBJ1-5 | -
CASTRTSGSSNEQFF | TGTGCCAGCACCAGGACTAGCGGGAGCAGCAATGAGCAGTTCTTC | TRBV9 | - | TRBJ2-1 | TRBD2
CASSVVGKVRYF | TGTGCCAGCAGCGTAGTAGGGAAGGTTCGGTACTTC | TRBV9 | few | TRBJ2-4 | -
CASSLEGGSPLHF | TGTGCCAGCAGCTTGGAAGGGGGATCACCCCTCCACTTT | TRBV5-4 | - | TRBJ1-6 | -
CASSLGASGLTGELFF | TGCGCCAGCAGCTTGGGAGCTAGCGGGTTGACCGGGGAGCTGTTTTTT | TRBV5-1 | - | TRBJ2-2 | TRBD2